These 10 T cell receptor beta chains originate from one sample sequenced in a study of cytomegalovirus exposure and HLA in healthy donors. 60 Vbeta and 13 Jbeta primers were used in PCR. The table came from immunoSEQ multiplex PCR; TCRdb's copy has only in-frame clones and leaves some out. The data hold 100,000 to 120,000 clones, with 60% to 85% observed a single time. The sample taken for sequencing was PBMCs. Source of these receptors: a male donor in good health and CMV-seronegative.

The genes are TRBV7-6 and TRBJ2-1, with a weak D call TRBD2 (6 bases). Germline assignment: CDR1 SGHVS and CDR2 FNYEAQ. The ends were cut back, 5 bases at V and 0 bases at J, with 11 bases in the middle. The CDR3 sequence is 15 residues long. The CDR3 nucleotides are TGTGCCAGCAGCAAAACGGAGGGCTCCTACAATGAGCAGTTCTTC. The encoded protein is CASSKTEGSYNEQFF.

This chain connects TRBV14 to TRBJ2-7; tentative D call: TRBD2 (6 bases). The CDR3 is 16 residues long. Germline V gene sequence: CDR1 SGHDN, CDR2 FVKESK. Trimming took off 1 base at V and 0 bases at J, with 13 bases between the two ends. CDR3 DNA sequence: TGTGCCAGCAGCCAAGGAGCGGGCGGAATCTCCTACGAGCAGTACTTC. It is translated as CASSQGAGGISYEQYF.

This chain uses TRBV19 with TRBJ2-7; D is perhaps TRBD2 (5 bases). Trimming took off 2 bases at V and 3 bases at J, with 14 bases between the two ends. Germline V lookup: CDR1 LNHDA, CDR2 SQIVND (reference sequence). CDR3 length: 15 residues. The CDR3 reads CASSISGILYYEQYF. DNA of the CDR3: TGTGCCAGTAGTATATCCGGGATTTTATACTACGAGCAGTACTTC.

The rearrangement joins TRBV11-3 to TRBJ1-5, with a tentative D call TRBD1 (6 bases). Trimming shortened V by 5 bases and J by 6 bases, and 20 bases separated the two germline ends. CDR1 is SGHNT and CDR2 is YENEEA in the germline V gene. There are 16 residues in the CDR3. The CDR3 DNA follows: TGTGCCAGCAGCCACGGGACACTCCCCGGACCTCAGCCCCAGCATTTT. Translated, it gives CASSHGTLPGPQPQHF.

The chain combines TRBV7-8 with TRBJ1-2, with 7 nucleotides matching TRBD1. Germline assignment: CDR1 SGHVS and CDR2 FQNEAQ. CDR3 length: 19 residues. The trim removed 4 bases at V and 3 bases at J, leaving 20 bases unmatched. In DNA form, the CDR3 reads TGTGCCAGCAGCTCGGCCCCCATCGGTCGACAGGGAGGAGACTATGGCTACACCTTC. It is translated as CASSSAPIGRQGGDYGYTF.

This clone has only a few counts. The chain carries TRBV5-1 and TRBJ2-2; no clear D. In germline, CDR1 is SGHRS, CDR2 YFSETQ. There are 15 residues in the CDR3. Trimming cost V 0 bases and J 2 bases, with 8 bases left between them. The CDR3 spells CASSLGRGNTGELFF. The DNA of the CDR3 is TGCGCCAGCAGCTTGGGTCGCGGCAACACCGGGGAGCTGTTTTTT.

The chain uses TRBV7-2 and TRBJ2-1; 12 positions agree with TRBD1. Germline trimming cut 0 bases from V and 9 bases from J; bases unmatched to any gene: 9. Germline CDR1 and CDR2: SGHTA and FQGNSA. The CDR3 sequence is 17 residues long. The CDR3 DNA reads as TGTGCCAGCAGCTTAGCCCTCCCCCGGGGACAGGGGGCTGAGCAGTTCTTC. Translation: CASSLALPRGQGAEQFF.

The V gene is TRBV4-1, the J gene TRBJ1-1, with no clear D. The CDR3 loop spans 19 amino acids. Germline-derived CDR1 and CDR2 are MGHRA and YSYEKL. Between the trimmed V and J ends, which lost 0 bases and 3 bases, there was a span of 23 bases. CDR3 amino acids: CASSQEGGSGKVWDTEAFF. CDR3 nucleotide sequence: TGCGCCAGCAGCCAAGAAGGAGGGAGCGGGAAGGTGTGGGACACTGAAGCTTTCTTT.

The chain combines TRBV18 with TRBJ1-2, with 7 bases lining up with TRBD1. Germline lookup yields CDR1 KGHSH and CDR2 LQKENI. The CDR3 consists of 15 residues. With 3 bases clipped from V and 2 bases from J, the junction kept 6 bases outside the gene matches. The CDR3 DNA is TGTGCCAGCTCACCCGGGGGGGGACAGAACTATGGCTACACCTTC. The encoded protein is CASSPGGGQNYGYTF.

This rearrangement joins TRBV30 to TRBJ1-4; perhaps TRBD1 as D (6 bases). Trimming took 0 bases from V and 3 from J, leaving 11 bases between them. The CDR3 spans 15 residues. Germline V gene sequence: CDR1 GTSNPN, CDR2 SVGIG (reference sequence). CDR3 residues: CAWSVGAGANEKLFF. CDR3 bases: TGTGCCTGGAGTGTGGGGGCAGGGGCTAATGAAAAACTGTTTTTT.